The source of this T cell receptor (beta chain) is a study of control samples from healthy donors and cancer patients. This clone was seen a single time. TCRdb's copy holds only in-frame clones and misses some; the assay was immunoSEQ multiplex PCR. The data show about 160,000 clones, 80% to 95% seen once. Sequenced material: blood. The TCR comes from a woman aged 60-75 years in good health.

The CDR3 here is CASSAHRGYGYTF. The CDR3 DNA reads TGTGCCAGCAGCGCACACAGAGGGTATGGCTACACCTTC. V and J are TRBV7-2 and TRBJ1-2; unclear D gene. The CDR3 loop spans 13 amino acids. Germline assignment: CDR1 SGHTA and CDR2 FQGNSA. Trimming shortened V by 5 bases and J by 5 bases, and 12 bases separated the two germline ends.